This T cell receptor (beta chain) was documented in a study of T cells after posttransplantation cyclophosphamide. Study outcomes and limitations: TRB overlap between skin or GI tissue T cells and blood was limited. Recipient CMV seropositivity and CMV reactivation strongly tracked TRB clonality. Later post-transplant blood repertoires were often dominated by donor CD8+ memory clones.

The CDR3 covers 11 residues. Trimming removed 5 bases at V and 4 bases at J, with 5 bases between. CDR1 and CDR2 from the germline V gene are MNHEY and SMNVEV (reference sequence). Clones were sequenced by immunoSEQ multiplex PCR, and TCRdb holds only the in-frame ones, with some missing. This repertoire holds tens of thousands of clones, and none appear only once. Treatment was busulfan-fludarabine conditioning, a marrow graft, and cyclophosphamide on days +3 and +4. The table lists this clone with many counts. Its antigen remains unidentified. The rearrangement uses TRBV27 and TRBJ1-2; possible D gene TRBD1, 5 bases. Material: PBMCs, obtained after allogeneic stem cell transplant with posttransplant cyclophosphamide. The origin of this receptor is a young adult male patient who received an allogeneic stem cell transplant from a related donor, was CMV-positive, and had no GVHD. These T cells may partly come from the graft donor. CDR3 sequence reads: CASSQGYGYTF. The CDR3 nucleotides read TGTGCCAGCAGTCAGGGCTATGGCTACACCTTC.